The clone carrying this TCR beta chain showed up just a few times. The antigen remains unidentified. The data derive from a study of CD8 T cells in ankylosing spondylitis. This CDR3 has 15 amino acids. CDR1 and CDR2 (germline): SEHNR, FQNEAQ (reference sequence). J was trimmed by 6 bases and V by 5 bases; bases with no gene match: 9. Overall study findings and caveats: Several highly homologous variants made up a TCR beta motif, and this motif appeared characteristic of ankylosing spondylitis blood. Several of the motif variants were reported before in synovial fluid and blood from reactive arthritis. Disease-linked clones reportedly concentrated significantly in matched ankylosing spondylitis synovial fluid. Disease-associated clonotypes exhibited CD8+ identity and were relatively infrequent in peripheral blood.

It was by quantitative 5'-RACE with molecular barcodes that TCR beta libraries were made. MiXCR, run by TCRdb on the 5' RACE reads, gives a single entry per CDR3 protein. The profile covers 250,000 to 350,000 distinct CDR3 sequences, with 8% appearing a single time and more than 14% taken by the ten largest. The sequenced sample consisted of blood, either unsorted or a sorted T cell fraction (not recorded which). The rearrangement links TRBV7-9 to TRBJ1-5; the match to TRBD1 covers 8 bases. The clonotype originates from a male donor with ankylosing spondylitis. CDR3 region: CASSPGTGSGQPQHF. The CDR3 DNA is TGTGCCAGCAGCCCCGGGACAGGCAGTGGTCAGCCCCAGCATTTT. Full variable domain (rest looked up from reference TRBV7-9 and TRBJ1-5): DTGVSQNPRHKITKRGQNVTFRCDPISEHNRLYWYRQTLGQGPEFLTYFQNEAQLEKSRLLSDRFSAERPKGSFSTLEIQRTEQGDSAMYLCASSPGTGSGQPQHFGDGTRLSIL.